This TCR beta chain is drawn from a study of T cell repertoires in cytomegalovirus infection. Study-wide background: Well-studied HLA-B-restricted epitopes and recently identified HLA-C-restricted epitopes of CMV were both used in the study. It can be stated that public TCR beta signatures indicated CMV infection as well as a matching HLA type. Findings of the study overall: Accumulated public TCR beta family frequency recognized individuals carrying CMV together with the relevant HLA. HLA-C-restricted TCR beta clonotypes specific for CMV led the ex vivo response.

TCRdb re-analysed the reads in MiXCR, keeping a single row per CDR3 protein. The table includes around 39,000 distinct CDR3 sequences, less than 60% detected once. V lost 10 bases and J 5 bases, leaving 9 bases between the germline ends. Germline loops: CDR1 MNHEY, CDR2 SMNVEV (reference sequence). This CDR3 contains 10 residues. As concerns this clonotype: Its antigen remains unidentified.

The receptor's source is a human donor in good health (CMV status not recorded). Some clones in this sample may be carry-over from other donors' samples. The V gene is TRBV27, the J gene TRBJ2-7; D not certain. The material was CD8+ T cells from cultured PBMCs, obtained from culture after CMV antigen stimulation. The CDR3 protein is CATGPDEQYF. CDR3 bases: TGTGCCACCGGACCCGACGAGCAGTACTTC.